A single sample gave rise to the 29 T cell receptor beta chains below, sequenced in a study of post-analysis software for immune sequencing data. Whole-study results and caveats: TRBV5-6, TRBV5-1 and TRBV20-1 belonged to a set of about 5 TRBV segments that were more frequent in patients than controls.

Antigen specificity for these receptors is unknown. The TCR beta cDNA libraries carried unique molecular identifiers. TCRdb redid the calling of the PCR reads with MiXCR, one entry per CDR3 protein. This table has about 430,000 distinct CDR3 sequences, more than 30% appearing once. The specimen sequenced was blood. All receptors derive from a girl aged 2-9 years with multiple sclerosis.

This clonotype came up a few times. CDR3 bases: TGTGCCAGTAGTTTGGTATGGGGGGACACTGAAGCTTTCTTT. Its protein is CASSLVWGDTEAFF. This rearrangement joins TRBV19 to TRBJ1-1; a possible D gene is TRBD1 (5 bases). V was shortened by 5 bases and J by 3 bases, with 13 bases between the two germline ends. Germline assignment: CDR1 LNHDA and CDR2 SQIVND (reference sequence). This CDR3 comprises 14 residues.

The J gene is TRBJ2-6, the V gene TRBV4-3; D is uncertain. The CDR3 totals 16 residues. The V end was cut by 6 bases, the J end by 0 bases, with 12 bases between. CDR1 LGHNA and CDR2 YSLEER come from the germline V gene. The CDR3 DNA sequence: TGCGCCAGCAGAAACAGTTATAGCTCTGGGGCCAACGTCCTGACTTTC. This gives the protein CASRNSYSSGANVLTF.

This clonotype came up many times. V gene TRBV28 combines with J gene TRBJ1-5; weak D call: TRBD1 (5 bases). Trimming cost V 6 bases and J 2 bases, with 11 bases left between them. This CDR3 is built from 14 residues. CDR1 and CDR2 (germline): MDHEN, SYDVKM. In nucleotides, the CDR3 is TGTGCCAGCAGCTCCCGGGACGGCAATCAGCCCCAGCATTTT. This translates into CASSSRDGNQPQHF.

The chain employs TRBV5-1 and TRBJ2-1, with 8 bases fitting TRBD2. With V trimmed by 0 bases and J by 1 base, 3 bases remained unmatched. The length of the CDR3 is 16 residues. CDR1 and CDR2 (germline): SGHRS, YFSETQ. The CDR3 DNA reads TGCGCCAGCAGCTTGGAACTAGCGGCGTCCTACAATGAGCAGTTCTTC. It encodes CASSLELAASYNEQFF.

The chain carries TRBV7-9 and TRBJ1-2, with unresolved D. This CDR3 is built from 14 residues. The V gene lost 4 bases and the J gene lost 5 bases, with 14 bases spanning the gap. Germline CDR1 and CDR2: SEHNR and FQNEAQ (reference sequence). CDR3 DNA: TGTGCCAGCAGCTCGGATAGGACTTCGTATGGCTACACCTTC. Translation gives CASSSDRTSYGYTF.

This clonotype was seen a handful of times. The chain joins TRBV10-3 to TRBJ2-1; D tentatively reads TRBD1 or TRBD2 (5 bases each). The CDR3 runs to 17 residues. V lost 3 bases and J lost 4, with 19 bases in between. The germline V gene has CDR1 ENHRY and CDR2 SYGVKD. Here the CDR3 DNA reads TGTGCCATCAGTGATTCCAGGTGGGGGACCTCGTACAATGAGCAGTTCTTC. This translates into CAISDSRWGTSYNEQFF.

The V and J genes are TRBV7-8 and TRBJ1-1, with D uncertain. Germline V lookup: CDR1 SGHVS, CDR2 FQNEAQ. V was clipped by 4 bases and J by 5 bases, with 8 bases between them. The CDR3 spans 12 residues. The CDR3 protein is CASSWKDTEAFF. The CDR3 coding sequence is TGTGCCAGCAGCTGGAAGGATACTGAAGCTTTCTTT.

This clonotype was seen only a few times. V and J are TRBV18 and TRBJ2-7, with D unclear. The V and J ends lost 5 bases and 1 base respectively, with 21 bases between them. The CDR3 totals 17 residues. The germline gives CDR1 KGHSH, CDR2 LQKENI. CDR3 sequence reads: CASSWAASLKGSYEQYF. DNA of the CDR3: TGTGCCAGCTCATGGGCAGCCAGTCTCAAGGGTTCCTACGAGCAGTACTTC.

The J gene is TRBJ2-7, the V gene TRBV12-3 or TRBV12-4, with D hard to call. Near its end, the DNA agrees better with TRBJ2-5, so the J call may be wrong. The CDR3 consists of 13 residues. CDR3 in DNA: TGTGCCAGCAGTTTTATTAGCCGAGAGACCCAGTACTTC. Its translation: CASSFISRETQYF.

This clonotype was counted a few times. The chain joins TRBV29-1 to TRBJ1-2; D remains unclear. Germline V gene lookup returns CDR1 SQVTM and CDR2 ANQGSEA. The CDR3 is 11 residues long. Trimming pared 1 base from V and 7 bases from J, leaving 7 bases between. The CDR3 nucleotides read TGCAGCGTTGAAGTAGGATCTGGCTACACCTTC. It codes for CSVEVGSGYTF.

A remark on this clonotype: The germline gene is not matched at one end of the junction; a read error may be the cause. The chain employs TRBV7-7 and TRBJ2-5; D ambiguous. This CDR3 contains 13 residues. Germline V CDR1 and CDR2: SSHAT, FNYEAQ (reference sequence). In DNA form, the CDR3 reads TGTGCTAGCAGAACCCGCTGGGTAGATGAGCAGTACTTC. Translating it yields CASRTRWVDEQYF.

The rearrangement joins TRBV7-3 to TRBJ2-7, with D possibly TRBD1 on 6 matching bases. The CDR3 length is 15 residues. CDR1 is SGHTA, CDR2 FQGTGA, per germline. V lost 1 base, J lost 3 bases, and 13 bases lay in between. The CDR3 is CASSLSPGDIYEQYF. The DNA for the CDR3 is TGTGCCAGCAGCTTAAGTCCTGGGGACATCTACGAGCAGTACTTC.

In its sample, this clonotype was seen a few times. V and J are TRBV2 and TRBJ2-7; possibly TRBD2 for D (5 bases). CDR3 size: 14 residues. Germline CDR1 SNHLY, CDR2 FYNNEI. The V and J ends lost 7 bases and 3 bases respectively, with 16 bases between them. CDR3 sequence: CASMRERTNYEQYF. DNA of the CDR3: TGTGCCAGCATGAGGGAGCGAACGAACTACGAGCAGTACTTC.

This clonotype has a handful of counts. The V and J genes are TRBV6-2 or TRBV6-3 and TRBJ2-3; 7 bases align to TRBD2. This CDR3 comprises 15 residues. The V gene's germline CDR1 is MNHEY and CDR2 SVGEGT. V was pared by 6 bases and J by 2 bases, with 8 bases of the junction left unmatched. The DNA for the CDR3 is TGTGCCAGCAGCACCTTGCGGGAGTTCACAGATACGCAGTATTTT. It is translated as CASSTLREFTDTQYF.

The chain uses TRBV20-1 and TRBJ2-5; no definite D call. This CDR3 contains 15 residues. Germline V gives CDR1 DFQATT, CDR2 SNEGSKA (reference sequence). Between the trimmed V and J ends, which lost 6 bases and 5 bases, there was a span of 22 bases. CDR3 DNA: TGCAGTGCCCGGGCCGGCAATCGACAATGGGAGACCCAGTACTTC. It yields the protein CSARAGNRQWETQYF.

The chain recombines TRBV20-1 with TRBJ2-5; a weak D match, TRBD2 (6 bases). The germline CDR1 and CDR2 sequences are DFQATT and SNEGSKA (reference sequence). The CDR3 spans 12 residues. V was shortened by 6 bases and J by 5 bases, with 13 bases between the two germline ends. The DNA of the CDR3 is TGCAGTGCCATCATACTAGCTGAGACCCAGTACTTC. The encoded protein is CSAIILAETQYF.

In DNA form, the CDR3 reads TGTGCCAGTATGACAGGGTCAAGCAATCAGCCCCAGCATTTT. Its protein is CASMTGSSNQPQHF. The gene calls are TRBV19 and TRBJ1-5; TRBD1 matches at 7 bases. The CDR3 spans 14 residues. V trimming: 7 bases; J trimming: 1 base; junction bases outside the gene matches: 4. CDR1 is LNHDA and CDR2 is SQIVND in the germline V gene (reference sequence). Variable domain in full (rest from reference TRBV19 and TRBJ1-5): DGGITQSPKYLFRKEGQNVTLSCEQNLNHDAMYWYRQDPGQGLRLIYYSQIVNDFQKGDIAEGYSVSREKKESFPLTVTSAQKNPTAFYLCASMTGSSNQPQHFGDGTRLSIL.

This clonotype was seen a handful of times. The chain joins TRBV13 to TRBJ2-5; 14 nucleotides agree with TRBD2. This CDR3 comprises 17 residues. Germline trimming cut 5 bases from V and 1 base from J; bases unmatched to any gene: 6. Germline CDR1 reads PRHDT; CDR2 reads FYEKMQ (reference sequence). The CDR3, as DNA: TGTGCCAGCAGCGTGGGACTAGCGGGAGAGGGCCAAGAGACCCAGTACTTC. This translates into CASSVGLAGEGQETQYF.

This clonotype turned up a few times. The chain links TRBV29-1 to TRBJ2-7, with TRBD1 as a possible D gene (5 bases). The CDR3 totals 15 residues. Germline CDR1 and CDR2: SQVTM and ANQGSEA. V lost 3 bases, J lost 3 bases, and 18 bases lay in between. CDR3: CSVDDSGQGVYEQYF. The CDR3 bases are TGCAGCGTTGATGATTCCGGCCAGGGCGTCTACGAGCAGTACTTC.

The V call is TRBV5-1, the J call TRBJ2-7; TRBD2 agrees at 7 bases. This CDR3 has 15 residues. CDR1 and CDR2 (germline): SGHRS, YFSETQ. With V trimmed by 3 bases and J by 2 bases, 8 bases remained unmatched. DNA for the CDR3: TGCGCCAGCAGCTCTTCTAGCGGCACTCCCTACGAGCAGTACTTC. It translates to CASSSSSGTPYEQYF.

The CDR3 reads CASRDIDSYNEQYF. The CDR3, as DNA: TGTGCCAGCAGGGATATAGACTCCTACAATGAGCAGTACTTC. The chain employs TRBV12-3 or TRBV12-4 and TRBJ2-1; no firm D call. The J call is doubtful: the DNA matches TRBJ2-7 better. There are 14 residues in the CDR3.

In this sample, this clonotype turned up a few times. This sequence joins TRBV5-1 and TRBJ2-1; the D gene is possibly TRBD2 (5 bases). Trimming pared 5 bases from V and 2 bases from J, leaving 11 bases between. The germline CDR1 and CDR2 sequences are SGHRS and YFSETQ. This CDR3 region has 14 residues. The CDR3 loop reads CASRSEVPYNEQFF. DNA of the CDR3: TGCGCCAGCAGATCGGAGGTTCCCTACAATGAGCAGTTCTTC.

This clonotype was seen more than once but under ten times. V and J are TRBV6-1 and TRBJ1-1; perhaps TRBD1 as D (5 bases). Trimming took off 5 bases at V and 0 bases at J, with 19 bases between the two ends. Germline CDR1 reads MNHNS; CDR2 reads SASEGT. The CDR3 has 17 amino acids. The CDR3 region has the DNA TGTGCCAGCAGTCCCCAGGGTCCCACTTCCATGAACACTGAAGCTTTCTTT. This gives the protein CASSPQGPTSMNTEAFF.

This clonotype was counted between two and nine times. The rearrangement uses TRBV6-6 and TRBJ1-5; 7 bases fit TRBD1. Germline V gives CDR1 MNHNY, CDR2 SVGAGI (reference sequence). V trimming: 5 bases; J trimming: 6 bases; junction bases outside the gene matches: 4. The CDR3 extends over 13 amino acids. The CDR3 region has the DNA TGTGCCAGCAGTCCCCAGGGGGGTCAGCCCCAGCATTTT. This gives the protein CASSPQGGQPQHF.

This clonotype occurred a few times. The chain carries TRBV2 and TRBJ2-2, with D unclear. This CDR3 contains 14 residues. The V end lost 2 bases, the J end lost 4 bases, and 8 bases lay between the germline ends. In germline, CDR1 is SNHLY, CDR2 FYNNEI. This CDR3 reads CASSEWHITGELFF. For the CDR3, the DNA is TGTGCCAGCAGTGAATGGCATATCACCGGGGAGCTGTTTTTT.

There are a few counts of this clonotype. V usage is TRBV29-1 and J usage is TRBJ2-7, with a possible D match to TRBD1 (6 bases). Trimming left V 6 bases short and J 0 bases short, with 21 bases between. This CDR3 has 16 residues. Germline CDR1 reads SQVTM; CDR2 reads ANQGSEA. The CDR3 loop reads CSVRSPPRGSSYEQYF. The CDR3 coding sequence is TGCAGCGTCCGATCGCCCCCCAGGGGAAGCTCCTACGAGCAGTACTTC.

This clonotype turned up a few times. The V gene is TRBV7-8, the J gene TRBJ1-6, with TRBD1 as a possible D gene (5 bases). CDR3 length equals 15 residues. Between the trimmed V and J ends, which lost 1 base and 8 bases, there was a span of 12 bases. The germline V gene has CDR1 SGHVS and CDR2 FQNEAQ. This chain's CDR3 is CASSLVPGQDSPLHF. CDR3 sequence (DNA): TGTGCCAGCAGCTTAGTACCAGGGCAGGATTCACCCCTCCACTTT.

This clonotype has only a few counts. Here the CDR3 reads CASSLGLVRDTQYF. The CDR3 DNA reads TGTGCCAGCAGTCTAGGACTAGTTCGAGATACGCAGTATTTT. The chain couples TRBV27 to TRBJ2-3; 7 bases are a match to TRBD2. V dropped 5 bases and J dropped 5; count of bases not matched to a gene: 7. The CDR3 sequence is 14 residues long. CDR1 is MNHEY and CDR2 is SMNVEV in the germline V gene (reference sequence).

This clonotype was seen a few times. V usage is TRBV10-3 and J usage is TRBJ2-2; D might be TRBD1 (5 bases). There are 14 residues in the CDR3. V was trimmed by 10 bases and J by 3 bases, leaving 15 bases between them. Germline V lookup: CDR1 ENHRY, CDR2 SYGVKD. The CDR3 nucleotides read TGTGCCACCCTGGGCAGGGCGGACACCGGGGAGCTGTTTTTT. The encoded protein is CATLGRADTGELFF.